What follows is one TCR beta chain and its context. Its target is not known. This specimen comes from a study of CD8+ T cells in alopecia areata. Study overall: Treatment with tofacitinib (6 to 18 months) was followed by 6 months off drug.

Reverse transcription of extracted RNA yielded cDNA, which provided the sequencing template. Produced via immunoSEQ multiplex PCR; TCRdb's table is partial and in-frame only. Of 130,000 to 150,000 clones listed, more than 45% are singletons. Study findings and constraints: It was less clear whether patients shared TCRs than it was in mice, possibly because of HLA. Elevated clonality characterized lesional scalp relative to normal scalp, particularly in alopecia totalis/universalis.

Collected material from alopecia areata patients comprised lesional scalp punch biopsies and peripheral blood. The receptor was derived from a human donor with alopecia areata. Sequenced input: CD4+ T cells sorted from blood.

CDR3 loop: CASSSYLSGRQETQYF. The CDR3 nucleotides are TGTGCCAGCAGCTCCTACCTTAGCGGGAGGCAAGAGACCCAGTACTTC. V usage is TRBV28 and J usage is TRBJ2-5, with 10 nucleotides matching TRBD2. This CDR3 region has 16 residues. V was pared by 6 bases and J by 2 bases, with 9 bases of the junction left unmatched. CDR1 MDHEN and CDR2 SYDVKM come from the germline V gene.